The 8 T cell receptor beta chains below were found in one sample sequenced in a study of T cell responses to AZD1222 COVID-19 vaccine. Clones were sequenced by immunoSEQ multiplex PCR, and TCRdb holds only the in-frame ones, with some missing. The table shows about 120,000 clones, with around 90% occurring only once. The sample was peripheral blood, taken 28 days after the second AZD1222 dose. The receptors were gathered from an adult who received the AZD1222 COVID-19 vaccine.

The rearrangement uses TRBV10-3 and TRBJ1-5, with 7 bases matching TRBD1. CDR1 is ENHRY and CDR2 is SYGVKD in the germline V gene. The CDR3 is made up of 14 amino acids. The ends lost 11 bases at V and 3 bases at J; junction bases unmatched: 10. CDR3 DNA: TGTGCCTCCAAAGGGACAGAGGTCAATCAGCCCCAGCATTTT. Translating gives CASKGTEVNQPQHF.

The chain uses TRBV19 and TRBJ1-1; D is ambiguous. CDR1 is LNHDA, CDR2 SQIVND, per germline (reference sequence). The CDR3 totals 13 residues. The germline V and J ends were trimmed by 7 bases and 1 base, with 10 bases remaining between them. CDR3 coding DNA: TGTGCCAGTACGCCCAACCAGAACACTGAAGCTTTCTTT. Translated: CASTPNQNTEAFF.

This clone occurred a few times. The sample has other DNA sequences that encode this CDR3 too. The chain links TRBV19 to TRBJ2-7, with D unclear. Trimming shortened V by 1 base and J by 3 bases, and 1 base separated the two germline ends. CDR1 is LNHDA, CDR2 SQIVND, per germline (reference sequence). The CDR3 is made up of 11 amino acids. The chain's CDR3 is CASSIGYEQYF. DNA of the CDR3: TGTGCCAGTAGTATAGGCTACGAGCAGTACTTC.

The genes are TRBV10-3 and TRBJ2-3; D ambiguous. With 11 bases removed from V and 5 bases from J, the gap between germline ends came to 20 bases. Germline V gives CDR1 ENHRY, CDR2 SYGVKD. The CDR3 is 14 residues long. CDR3 nucleotides: TGTGCCTTTCGCGAAGGCCGCTCGGGAGATACGCAGTATTTT. Its translation: CAFREGRSGDTQYF.

The chain is built from TRBV10-3 and TRBJ1-3; possible D gene TRBD1, 6 bases. V was clipped by 4 bases and J by 2 bases, with 9 bases between them. Germline V lookup: CDR1 ENHRY, CDR2 SYGVKD. The CDR3 is 14 residues long. CDR3 DNA: TGTGCCATCAGTGCGTCAGGGGCTGGAAACACCATATATTTT. This translates into CAISASGAGNTIYF.

The V gene is TRBV19, the J gene TRBJ1-1, with TRBD1 identical over 7 bases. J lost 7 bases, V lost 9 bases, and 14 bases had no gene match. This CDR3 contains 14 residues. Germline loops: CDR1 LNHDA, CDR2 SQIVND (reference sequence). The CDR3 nucleotides read TGTGCCAGCCTACCCGACGACAGGGAGGGTGAAGCTTTCTTT. It is translated as CASLPDDREGEAFF.

This sequence joins TRBV6-6 and TRBJ2-3, with D perhaps TRBD2 (5 bases). Germline V lookup: CDR1 MNHNY, CDR2 SVGAGI (reference sequence). The V and J ends lost 7 bases and 0 bases respectively, with 11 bases between them. The CDR3 spans 14 residues. CDR3 protein: CASTPPGSTDTQYF. The CDR3 region has the DNA TGTGCCAGCACCCCGCCGGGGAGCACAGATACGCAGTATTTT.

The chain recombines TRBV6-5 with TRBJ2-1; D remains ambiguous. Germline CDR1 is MNHEY and CDR2 is SVGAGI. Trimming took 8 bases from V and 2 from J, leaving 10 bases between them. The CDR3 extends over 13 amino acids. The CDR3 region has the DNA TGTGCCAGCGGCCTAGAGGCCTACAATGAGCAGTTCTTC. Protein product: CASGLEAYNEQFF.